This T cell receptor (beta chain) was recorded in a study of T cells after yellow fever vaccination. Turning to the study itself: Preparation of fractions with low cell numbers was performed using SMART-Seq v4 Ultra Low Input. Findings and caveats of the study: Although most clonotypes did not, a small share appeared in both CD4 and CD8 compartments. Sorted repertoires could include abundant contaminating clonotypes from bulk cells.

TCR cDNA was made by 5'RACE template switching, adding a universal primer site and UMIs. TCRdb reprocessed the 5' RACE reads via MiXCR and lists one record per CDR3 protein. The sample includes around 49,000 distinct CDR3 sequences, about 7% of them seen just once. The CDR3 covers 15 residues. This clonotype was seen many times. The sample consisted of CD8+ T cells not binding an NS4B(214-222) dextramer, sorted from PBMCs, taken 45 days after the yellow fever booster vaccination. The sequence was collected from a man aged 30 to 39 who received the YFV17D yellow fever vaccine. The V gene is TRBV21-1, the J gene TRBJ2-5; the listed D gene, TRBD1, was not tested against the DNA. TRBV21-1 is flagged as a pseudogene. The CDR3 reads CASNRTGTAQETQYF. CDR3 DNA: TGTGCCAGCAATCGAACCGGGACCGCACAAGAGACCCAGTACTTC.